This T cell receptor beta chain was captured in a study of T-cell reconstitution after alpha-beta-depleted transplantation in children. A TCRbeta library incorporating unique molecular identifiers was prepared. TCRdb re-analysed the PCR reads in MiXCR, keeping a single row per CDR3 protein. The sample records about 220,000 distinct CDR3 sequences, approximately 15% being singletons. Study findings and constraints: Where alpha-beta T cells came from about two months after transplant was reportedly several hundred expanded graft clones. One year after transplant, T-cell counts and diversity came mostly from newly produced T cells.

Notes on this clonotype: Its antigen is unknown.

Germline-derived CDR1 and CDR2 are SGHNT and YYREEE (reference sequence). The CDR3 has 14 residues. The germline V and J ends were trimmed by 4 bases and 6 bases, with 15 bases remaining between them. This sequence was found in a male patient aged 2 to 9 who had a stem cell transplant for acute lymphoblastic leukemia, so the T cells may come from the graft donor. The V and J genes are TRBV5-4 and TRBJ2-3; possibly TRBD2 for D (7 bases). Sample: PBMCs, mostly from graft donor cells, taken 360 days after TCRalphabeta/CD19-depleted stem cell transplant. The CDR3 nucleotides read TGTGCCAGCAGCCCCCAGGGAGGGGGGGATACGCAGTATTTT. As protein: CASSPQGGGDTQYF.